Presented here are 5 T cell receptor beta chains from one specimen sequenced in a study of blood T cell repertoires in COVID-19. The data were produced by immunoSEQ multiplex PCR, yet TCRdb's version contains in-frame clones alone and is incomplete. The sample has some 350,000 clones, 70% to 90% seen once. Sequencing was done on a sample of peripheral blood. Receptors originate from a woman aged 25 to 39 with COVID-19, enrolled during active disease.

DNA for the CDR3: TGTGCCAGCAGTCAGACAGTACGGTCGGCCATCGTCGACGAGCAGTACTTC. Protein product: CASSQTVRSAIVDEQYF. The chain couples TRBV27 to TRBJ2-7, with D maybe TRBD1 (5 bases). Germline CDR1 is MNHEY and CDR2 is SMNVEV (reference sequence). The length of the CDR3 is 17 residues. V dropped 5 bases and J dropped 5 bases, with 25 bases sitting between them.

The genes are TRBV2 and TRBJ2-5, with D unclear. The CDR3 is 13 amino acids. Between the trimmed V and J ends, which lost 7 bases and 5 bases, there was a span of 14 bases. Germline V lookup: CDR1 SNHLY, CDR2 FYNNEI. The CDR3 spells CASKGGGEETQYF. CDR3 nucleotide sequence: TGTGCCAGCAAAGGCGGCGGAGAGGAGACCCAGTACTTC.

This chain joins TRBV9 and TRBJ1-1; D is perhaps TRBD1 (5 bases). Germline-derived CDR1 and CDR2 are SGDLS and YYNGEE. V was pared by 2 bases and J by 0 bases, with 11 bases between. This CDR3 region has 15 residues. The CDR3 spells CASSVWSGVNTEAFF. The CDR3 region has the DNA TGTGCCAGCAGCGTCTGGTCGGGGGTGAACACTGAAGCTTTCTTT. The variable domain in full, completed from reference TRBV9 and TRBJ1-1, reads DSGVTQTPKHLITATGQRVTLRCSPRSGDLSVYWYQQSLDQGLQFLIQYYNGEERAKGNILERFSAQQFPDLHSELNLSSLELGDSALYFCASSVWSGVNTEAFFGQGTRLTVV.

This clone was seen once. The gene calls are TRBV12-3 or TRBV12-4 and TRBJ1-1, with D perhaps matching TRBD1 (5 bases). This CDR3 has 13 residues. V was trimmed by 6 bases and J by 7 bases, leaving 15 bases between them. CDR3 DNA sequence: TGTGCCAGCAGCTGGGGCCTTAGAGATGAAGCTTTCTTT. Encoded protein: CASSWGLRDEAFF.

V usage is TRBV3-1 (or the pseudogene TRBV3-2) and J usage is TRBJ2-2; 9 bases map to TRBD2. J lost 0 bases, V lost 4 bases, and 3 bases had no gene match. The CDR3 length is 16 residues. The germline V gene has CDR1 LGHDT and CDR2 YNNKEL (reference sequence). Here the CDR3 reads CASSPGLAPNTGELFF. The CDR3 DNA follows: TGTGCCAGCAGCCCGGGACTAGCCCCGAACACCGGGGAGCTGTTTTTT.